The next 12 T cell receptor beta chains were all read from a single sample in a study of CD4 T cells in relation to SARS-CoV-2 and coronaviruses. Antigens for these TCRs are unknown. The protocol was immunoSEQ multiplex PCR, while the TCRdb copy is restricted to in-frame clones and leaves out a portion. This repertoire shows fewer than 45,000 clones, about 80% found once; its top ten account for around 1.3%. The sequenced material came from naive CD4+ T cells from PBMCs, cultured in vitro. Subset indicated: naive CD4+ T cells isolated by negative enrichment. Every receptor here comes from an adult with COVID-19.

The CDR3 is CASNALGGSYGYTF. The CDR3 DNA reads TGTGCCAGCAATGCCCTTGGGGGTAGCTATGGCTACACCTTC. The J gene is TRBJ1-2, the V gene TRBV11-2; D might be TRBD1 (5 bases). Germline V CDR1 and CDR2: SGHAT, FQNNGV. CDR3 length: 14 amino acids. Trimming cost V 7 bases and J 4 bases, with 16 bases left between them.

The V and J genes are TRBV5-1 and TRBJ2-3, with 7 bases matching TRBD1. The CDR3 loop spans 16 amino acids. Per the germline V gene, CDR1 is SGHRS and CDR2 is YFSETQ. J lost 0 bases, V lost 3 bases, and 7 bases had no gene match. This CDR3 reads CASSSTRQGSTDTQYF. CDR3 nucleotides: TGCGCCAGCAGCTCAACTCGACAGGGCAGCACAGATACGCAGTATTTT.

The chain couples TRBV6-5 to TRBJ2-6, with D uncertain. V lost 6 bases, J lost 3 bases, and 12 bases lay in between. There are 15 residues in the CDR3. Germline values: CDR1 MNHEY, CDR2 SVGAGI. CDR3 sequence reads: CASRKKGNGANVLTF. CDR3 nucleotides: TGTGCCAGCAGAAAAAAGGGAAATGGGGCCAACGTCCTGACTTTC.

The chain carries TRBV6-1 and TRBJ2-1; 8 positions match TRBD1. Germline lookup yields CDR1 MNHNS and CDR2 SASEGT. The CDR3 contains 14 residues. The trim removed 5 bases at V and 8 bases at J, leaving 8 bases unmatched. The CDR3 is CASSKGQVTYEQFF. Written as DNA, the CDR3 is TGTGCCAGCAGTAAGGGACAGGTTACATATGAGCAGTTCTTC.

This clone was observed a handful of times. For the CDR3, the DNA is TGTGCCAGCAGCTTTTCGACGGTGAACACTGAAGCTTTCTTT. Translating gives CASSFSTVNTEAFF. The chain uses TRBV7-9 and TRBJ1-1; D is unclear. Trimming cost V 3 bases and J 0 bases, with 8 bases left between them. CDR1 SEHNR and CDR2 FQNEAQ come from the germline V gene (reference sequence). This CDR3 has 14 residues.

This clone was detected a few times. The J gene is TRBJ1-2, the V gene TRBV28; no clear D gene. Deletions cut 6 bases from V and 8 bases from J, with 10 bases between. The CDR3 totals 11 residues. From germline, CDR1 is MDHEN and CDR2 SYDVKM. CDR3 loop: CASSSSAGYTF. The CDR3 DNA is TGTGCCAGCAGCTCCTCGGCGGGCTACACCTTC.

The chain joins TRBV6-1 to TRBJ2-3; either TRBD1 or TRBD2 may supply D (6 bases each). The CDR3 runs 14 residues. Germline lookup yields CDR1 MNHNS and CDR2 SASEGT. Trimming pared 3 bases from V and 5 bases from J, leaving 12 bases between. CDR3 in DNA: TGTGCCAGCAGTGAGGGGGCGGGAAAAGATACGCAGTATTTT. It specifies CASSEGAGKDTQYF.

The chain employs TRBV28 and TRBJ2-1, with TRBD2 matching over 7 bases. The junction had 10 bases not matched to a gene; V was cut back by 5 bases and J by 15 bases. Germline-derived CDR1 and CDR2 are MDHEN and SYDVKM. This CDR3 contains 12 residues. This CDR3 reads CASSTRTSVLFF. DNA for the CDR3: TGTGCCAGCAGTACCCGGACTAGTGTGCTGTTCTTC.

The chain recombines TRBV7-2 with TRBJ1-3; D may be TRBD1 (6 bases). The ends were cut back, 5 bases at V and 0 bases at J, with 8 bases in the middle. There are 14 residues in the CDR3. Per germline, CDR1 SGHTA and CDR2 FQGNSA. CDR3 sequence reads: CASSRDNSGNTIYF. CDR3 DNA sequence: TGTGCCAGCAGCCGGGACAACTCTGGAAACACCATATATTTT.

The rearrangement links TRBV29-1 to TRBJ2-1; 13 nucleotides agree with TRBD2. Germline V lookup: CDR1 SQVTM, CDR2 ANQGSEA. CDR3 size: 15 residues. V shed 4 bases, J shed 8 bases, and the junction held 8 bases outside the gene matches. The CDR3 nucleotides read TGCAGCGTTGGGACTAGCGGGAGTAGGAGCCATGAGCAGTTCTTC. Its translation: CSVGTSGSRSHEQFF.

J is TRBJ2-5 and V is TRBV11-2; 7 bases align to TRBD2. The CDR3 spans 14 residues. CDR1 and CDR2 from the germline V gene are SGHAT and FQNNGV. With V trimmed by 3 bases and J by 4 bases, 5 bases remained unmatched. The CDR3: CASSLGGVGETQYF. In nucleotides, the CDR3 is TGTGCCAGCAGCTTGGGGGGGGTCGGAGAGACCCAGTACTTC.

The rearrangement links TRBV7-2 to TRBJ2-7; TRBD2 aligns across 8 bases. V was clipped by 1 base and J by 7 bases; unmatched bases: 9. CDR3 length: 15 residues. Germline CDR1 reads SGHTA; CDR2 reads FQGNSA. The CDR3 is CASSLGTGGPWEQYF. The CDR3 region has the DNA TGTGCCAGCAGCTTAGGGACGGGAGGGCCGTGGGAGCAGTACTTC.